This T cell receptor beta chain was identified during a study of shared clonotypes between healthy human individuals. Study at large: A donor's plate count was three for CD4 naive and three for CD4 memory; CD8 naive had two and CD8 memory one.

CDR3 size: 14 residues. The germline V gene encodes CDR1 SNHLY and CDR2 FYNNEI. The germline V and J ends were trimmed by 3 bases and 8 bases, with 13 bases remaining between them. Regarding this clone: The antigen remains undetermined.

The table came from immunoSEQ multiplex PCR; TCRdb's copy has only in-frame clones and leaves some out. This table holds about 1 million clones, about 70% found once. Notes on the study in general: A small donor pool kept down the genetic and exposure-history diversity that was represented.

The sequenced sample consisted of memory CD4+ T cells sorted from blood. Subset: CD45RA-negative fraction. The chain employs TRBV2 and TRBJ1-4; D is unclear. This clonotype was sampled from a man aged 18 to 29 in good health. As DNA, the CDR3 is TGTGCCAGCAGTGATTTGCCCTCGGGCGAAAAACTGTTTTTT. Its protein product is CASSDLPSGEKLFF. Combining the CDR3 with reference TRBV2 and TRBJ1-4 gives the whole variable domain EPEVTQTPSHQVTQMGQEVILRCVPISNHLYFYWYRQILGQKVEFLVSFYNNEISEKSEIFDDQFSVERPDGSNFTLKIRSTKLEDSAMYFCASSDLPSGEKLFFGSGTQLSVL.